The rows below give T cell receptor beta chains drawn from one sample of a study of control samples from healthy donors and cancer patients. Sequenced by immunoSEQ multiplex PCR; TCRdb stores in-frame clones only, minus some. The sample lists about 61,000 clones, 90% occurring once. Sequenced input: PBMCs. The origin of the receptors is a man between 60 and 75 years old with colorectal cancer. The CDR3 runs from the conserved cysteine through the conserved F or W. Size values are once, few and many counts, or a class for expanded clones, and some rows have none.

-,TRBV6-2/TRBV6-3,CASSFGWGYTF
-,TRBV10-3,CAITPGGWAPGNTIYF
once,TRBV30,CAWEAGLRETQYF
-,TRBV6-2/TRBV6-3,CVSSQWGEQPQHF
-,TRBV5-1,CASSSFRLAGGPETQYF
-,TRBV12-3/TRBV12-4,CASSLSGTYGYTF
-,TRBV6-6,CASSYAGDTQYF
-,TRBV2,CASSWRGGPYNEQFF
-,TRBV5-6,CASSSLRATNEKLFF
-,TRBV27,CASGSLQTDLLF
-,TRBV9,CASSTRTEAEAFF
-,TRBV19,CASSMRRGQGVLNTEAFF
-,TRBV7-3,CASSPTGAGGETQYF
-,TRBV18,CASSYGTGGTGELFF
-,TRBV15,CATSSGGADTQYF
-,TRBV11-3,CASSRRAKDGYTF
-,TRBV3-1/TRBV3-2,CASTVHPTSSETQYF
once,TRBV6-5,CASSQRRGPYGYTF
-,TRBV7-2,CASSLDRGKGTEAFF
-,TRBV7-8,CASSPALAASTDTQYF
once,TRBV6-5,CASSSSDRVAYEQYF
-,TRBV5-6,CASTLGPSGGGTDTQYF
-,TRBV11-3,CASSLAGGLSSEQYF
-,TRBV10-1,CASSESGRGLAFF
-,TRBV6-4,CASSVRVADTQYF
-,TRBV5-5,CASSGWTGQNEQFF
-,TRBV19,CASRRDRGGVQPQHF
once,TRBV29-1,CSVEEDIVGELFF
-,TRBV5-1,CASSLDPFSDTQYF
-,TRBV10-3,CAITRGGGQETQYF
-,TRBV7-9,CASRPTGPSYEQYF
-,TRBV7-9,CASTDSPGRSYNEQFF
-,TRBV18,CASSPRDEQYF
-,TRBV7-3,CASSLSGGIQETQYF